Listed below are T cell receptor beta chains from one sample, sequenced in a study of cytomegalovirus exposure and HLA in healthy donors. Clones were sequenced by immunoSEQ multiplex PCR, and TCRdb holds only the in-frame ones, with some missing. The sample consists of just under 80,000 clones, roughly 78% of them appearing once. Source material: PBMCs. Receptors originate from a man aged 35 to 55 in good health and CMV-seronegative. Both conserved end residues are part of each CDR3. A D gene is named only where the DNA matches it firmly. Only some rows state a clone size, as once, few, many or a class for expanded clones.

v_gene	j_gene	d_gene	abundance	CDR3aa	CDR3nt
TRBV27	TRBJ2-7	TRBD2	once	CASTPLGGNTYEQYF	TGTGCCAGCACCCCCCTCGGGGGGAATACCTACGAGCAGTACTTC
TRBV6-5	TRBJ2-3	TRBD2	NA	CASIHSGGGTDTQYF	TGTGCCAGCATCCATTCGGGGGGGGGCACAGATACGCAGTATTTT
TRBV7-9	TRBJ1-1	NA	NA	CASSLAKGGNTEAFF	TGTGCCAGCAGCTTAGCGAAGGGAGGGAACACTGAAGCTTTCTTT
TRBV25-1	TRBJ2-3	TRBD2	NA	CASKQSGSGSYTQYF	TGTGCCAGCAAACAATCGGGTAGCGGGAGTTATACGCAGTATTTT
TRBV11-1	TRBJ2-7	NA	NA	CASSANAEQYF	TGTGCCAGCAGCGCTAATGCCGAGCAGTACTTC
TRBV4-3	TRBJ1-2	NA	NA	CASSQEIVRGAVYYGYTF	TGCGCCAGCAGCCAAGAGATTGTGCGGGGGGCGGTATACTATGGCTACACCTTC
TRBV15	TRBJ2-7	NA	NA	CATSRDPGLLSSYEQYF	TGTGCCACCAGCAGAGACCCGGGACTTCTGAGCTCCTACGAGCAGTACTTC
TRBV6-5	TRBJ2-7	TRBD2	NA	CASSISGSAYEQYF	TGTGCCAGCAGTATCAGCGGGAGCGCCTACGAGCAGTACTTC
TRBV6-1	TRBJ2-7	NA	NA	CASSEPGGTYEQYF	TGTGCCAGCAGTGAACCCGGGGGTACCTACGAGCAGTACTTC
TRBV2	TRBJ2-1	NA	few	CASSPQAGNEQFF	TGTGCCAGCAGTCCCCAAGCTGGCAATGAGCAGTTCTTC
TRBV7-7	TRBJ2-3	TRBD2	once	CASSMGGVQYF	TGTGCTAGCAGCATGGGGGGGGTGCAGTATTTT
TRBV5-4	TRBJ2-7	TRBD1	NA	CASSRRDSASSYEQYF	TGTGCCAGCAGCCGCCGGGACAGCGCGAGCTCCTACGAGCAGTACTTC
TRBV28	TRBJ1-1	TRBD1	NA	CASSLPGQGAFQNTEAFF	TGTGCCAGCAGTTTACCGGGACAGGGGGCATTTCAGAACACTGAAGCTTTCTTT
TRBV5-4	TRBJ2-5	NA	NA	CASSSSTGTGIETQYF	TGTGCCAGCAGCTCCTCAACCGGGACTGGGATTGAGACCCAGTACTTC
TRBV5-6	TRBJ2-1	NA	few	CASSPGPQNEQFF	TGTGCCAGCTCCCCAGGCCCCCAGAATGAGCAGTTCTTC
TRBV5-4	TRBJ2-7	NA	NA	CASSADGGEQYF	TGTGCCAGCAGCGCCGACGGGGGCGAGCAGTACTTC
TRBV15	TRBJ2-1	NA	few	CATSRTQGEQFF	TGTGCCACCAGCCGTACGCAGGGTGAGCAGTTCTTC
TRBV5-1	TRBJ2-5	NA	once	CASSLASRETQYF	TGCGCCAGCAGCTTGGCCTCCCGGGAGACCCAGTACTTC
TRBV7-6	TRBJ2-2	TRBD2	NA	CASSPSLQRGNTGELFF	TGTGCCAGCAGCCCAAGCCTTCAGCGGGGAAACACCGGGGAGCTGTTTTTT
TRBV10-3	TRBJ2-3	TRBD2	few	CATREAGGSTDTQYF	TGTGCCACCCGCGAAGCGGGGGGAAGCACAGATACGCAGTATTTT
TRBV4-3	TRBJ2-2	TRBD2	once	CASSRHTSGLAGGGTGELFF	TGCGCCAGCAGCCGACACACGTCGGGACTAGCGGGAGGAGGGACCGGGGAGCTGTTTTTT
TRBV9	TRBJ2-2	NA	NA	CASSVIGIGELFF	TGTGCCAGCAGCGTAATTGGCATCGGGGAGCTGTTTTTT
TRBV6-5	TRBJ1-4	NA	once	CASSYSTGDSNEKLFF	TGTGCCAGCAGTTACTCGACGGGGGATTCTAATGAAAAACTGTTTTTT
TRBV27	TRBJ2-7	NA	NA	CASSQQVQYSYEQYF	TGTGCCAGCAGTCAACAGGTGCAGTACTCCTACGAGCAGTACTTC
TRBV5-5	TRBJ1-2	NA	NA	CASSLGQTRWGYGYTF	TGTGCCAGCAGCTTAGGACAGACGCGATGGGGCTATGGCTACACCTTC
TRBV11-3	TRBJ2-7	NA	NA	CASSLEFGQNYEQYF	TGTGCCAGCAGCTTAGAGTTTGGACAGAACTACGAGCAGTACTTC
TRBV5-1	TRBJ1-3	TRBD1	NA	CASSSGGTGENTIYF	TGCGCCAGCAGCTCCGGAGGGACAGGGGAAAACACCATATATTTT
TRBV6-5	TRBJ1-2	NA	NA	CASSYGGDYGYTF	TGTGCCAGCAGTTACGGGGGGGACTATGGCTACACCTTC
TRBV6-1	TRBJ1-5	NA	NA	CASSEVRGQPQHF	TGTGCCAGCAGTGAAGTAAGAGGACAGCCCCAGCATTTT
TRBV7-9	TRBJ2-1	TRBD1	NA	CASSLYLGQGRNEQFF	TGTGCCAGCAGCCTATACCTGGGACAGGGGAGGAATGAGCAGTTCTTC
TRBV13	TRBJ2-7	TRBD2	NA	CASSLEAGYGTYEQYF	TGTGCCAGCAGCCTCGAAGCGGGATATGGAACCTACGAGCAGTACTTC
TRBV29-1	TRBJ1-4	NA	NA	CSVSGGNEKLFF	TGCAGCGTTTCCGGCGGGAATGAAAAACTGTTTTTT
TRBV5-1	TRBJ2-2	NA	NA	CASRSGLNTGELFF	TGCGCCAGCAGGTCGGGACTCAACACCGGGGAGCTGTTTTTT
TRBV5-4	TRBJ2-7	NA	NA	CASNQEEESEQYF	TGTGCCAGTAACCAGGAGGAGGAAAGCGAGCAGTACTTC
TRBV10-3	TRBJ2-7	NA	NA	CAISRDPGATYEQYF	TGTGCCATCAGTAGGGACCCAGGGGCGACCTACGAGCAGTACTTC
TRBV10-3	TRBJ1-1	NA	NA	CAITTPGEFTEAFF	TGTGCCATCACCACGCCAGGGGAGTTCACTGAAGCTTTCTTT
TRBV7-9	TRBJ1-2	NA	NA	CASSLGGAGEHGYTF	TGTGCCAGCAGCTTGGGAGGGGCGGGAGAGCATGGCTACACCTTC
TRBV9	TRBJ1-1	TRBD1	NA	CASSGYRDRGRSTEAFF	TGTGCCAGCAGCGGATACCGGGACAGGGGGCGCAGCACTGAAGCTTTCTTT
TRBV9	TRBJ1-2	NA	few	CASSVGTDYVGYTF	TGTGCCAGCAGCGTAGGGACGGACTATGTAGGCTACACCTTC
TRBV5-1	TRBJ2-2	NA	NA	CASSLVLGRVNTGELFF	TGCGCCAGCAGCTTGGTTTTAGGCAGGGTGAACACCGGGGAGCTGTTTTTT
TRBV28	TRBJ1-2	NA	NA	CASSLPGVYGYTF	TGTGCCAGCAGTTTACCAGGGGTATATGGCTACACCTTC
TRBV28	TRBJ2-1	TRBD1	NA	CASGWGQDNEQFF	TGTGCCAGCGGATGGGGACAGGACAATGAGCAGTTCTTC
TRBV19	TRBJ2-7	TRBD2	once	CASSAGGYEQYF	TGTGCCAGTAGTGCGGGAGGCTACGAGCAGTACTTC
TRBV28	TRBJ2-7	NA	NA	CASSFSGGTVYEQYF	TGTGCCAGCAGTTTTTCGGGCGGGACAGTCTACGAGCAGTACTTC
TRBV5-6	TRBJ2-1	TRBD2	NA	CASSTAGGPNEQFF	TGTGCCAGCAGCACAGCGGGAGGGCCGAATGAGCAGTTCTTC
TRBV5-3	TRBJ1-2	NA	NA	CARSLAFPYGYTF	TGTGCCAGAAGCTTGGCATTCCCCTATGGCTACACCTTC
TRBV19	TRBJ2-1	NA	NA	CASSMGTGYNEQFF	TGTGCCAGTAGTATGGGCACCGGATACAATGAGCAGTTCTTC
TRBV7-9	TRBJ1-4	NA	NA	CASSLGRVEKLFF	TGTGCCAGCAGCTTAGGGAGAGTTGAAAAACTGTTTTTT
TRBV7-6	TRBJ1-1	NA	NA	CASSLDGGRNTEAFF	TGTGCCAGCAGCTTAGATGGTGGGAGGAACACTGAAGCTTTCTTT
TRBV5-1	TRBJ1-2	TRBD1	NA	CASSLAATGRIYGYTF	TGCGCCAGCAGCTTGGCGGCGACAGGGAGGATCTATGGCTACACCTTC
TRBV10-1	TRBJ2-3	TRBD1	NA	CASRRDSSTDTQYF	TGCGCCAGCAGAAGGGACAGTAGCACAGATACGCAGTATTTT
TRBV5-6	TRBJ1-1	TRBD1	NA	CASSLAGQGDTEAFF	TGTGCCAGCAGCTTGGCAGGACAGGGGGACACTGAAGCTTTCTTT
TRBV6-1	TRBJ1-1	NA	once	CASSGTGTMNTEAFF	TGTGCCAGCAGTGGAACCGGGACAATGAACACTGAAGCTTTCTTT
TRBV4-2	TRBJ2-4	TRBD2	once	CASSQDGGYSGTTKNIQYF	TGTGCCAGCAGCCAAGACGGGGGATATAGCGGGACGACCAAAAACATTCAGTACTTC
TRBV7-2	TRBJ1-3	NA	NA	CASSPAGGFSGNTIYF	TGTGCCAGCAGCCCCGCGGGGGGGTTCTCTGGAAACACCATATATTTT
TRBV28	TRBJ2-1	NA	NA	CASNNLKEQFF	TGTGCCAGCAACAACCTGAAGGAGCAGTTCTTC
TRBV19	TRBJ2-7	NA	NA	CASSILSGSSYEQYF	TGTGCCAGTAGTATCCTTAGCGGTAGCTCCTACGAGCAGTACTTC
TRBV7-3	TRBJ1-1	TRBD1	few	CASSVTGGPDTEAFF	TGTGCCAGCAGCGTGACAGGGGGCCCCGACACTGAAGCTTTCTTT
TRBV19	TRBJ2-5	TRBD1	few	CASVNTGGTTQYF	TGTGCCAGCGTGAACACAGGGGGCACGACCCAGTACTTC